The clone carrying this T cell receptor (beta chain) has more than one count but fewer than ten. Its antigen is undetermined. This sample was included in a study of T-cell memory formation after mild COVID-19. TCRdb re-called the 5' RACE reads with MiXCR, one entry per CDR3 protein. The table shows about 350,000 distinct CDR3 sequences, with 25% to 30% occurring only once. Notes on the study in general: Balance between CD4 and CD8 was seen in clones contracting day 15 to 85, and a CD4+ lean was seen in later expanders. Prior to infection, memory already included some responding clones, suggesting cross-reactive memory joined.

Trimming stripped 5 bases from V and 1 base from J, with 14 bases between. This CDR3 spans 15 amino acids. Looked up from germline, CDR1 is SGHAT and CDR2 is FQDESV (reference sequence). This clonotype was sampled from an adult woman who had mild COVID-19 (a few samples of this study predate the infection). Cell type and time point are not known. This rearrangement joins TRBV11-1 to TRBJ2-5; D not certain. Sequencing was carried out using PBMCs or a T cell subset sorted from them (not recorded which). CDR3 residues: CASSVGPTVQETQYF. The CDR3 bases are TGTGCCAGCAGCGTCGGCCCCACAGTCCAAGAGACCCAGTACTTC.